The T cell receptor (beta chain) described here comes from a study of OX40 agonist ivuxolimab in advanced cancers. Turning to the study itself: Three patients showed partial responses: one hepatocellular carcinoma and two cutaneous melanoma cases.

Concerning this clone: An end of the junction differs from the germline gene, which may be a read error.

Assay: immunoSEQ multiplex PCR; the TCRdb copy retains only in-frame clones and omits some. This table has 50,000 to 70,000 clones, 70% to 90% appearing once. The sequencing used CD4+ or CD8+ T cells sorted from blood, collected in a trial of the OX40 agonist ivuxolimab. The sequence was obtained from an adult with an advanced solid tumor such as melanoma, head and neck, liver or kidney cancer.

This chain's CDR3 is CASSLAGGSADTQYF. In DNA form, the CDR3 reads TGTGCCAGCAGCCTAGCGGGCGGGAGCGCAGATACGCAGTATTTT. The rearrangement joins TRBV7-2 to TRBJ2-3, with 8 bases fitting TRBD2. The germline gives CDR1 SGHTA, CDR2 FQGNSA. This CDR3 has 15 residues.